The T cell receptor beta chain described here comes from a study of response to subunit inactivated influenza vaccine. TCRdb fed the RT-PCR reads into MiXCR, producing one record per CDR3 protein. The data contain approximately 530,000 distinct CDR3 sequences, 7.2% of them singletons. This clonotype has a handful of counts. Its antigen is unknown. General study findings and limits: With each seasonal influenza vaccination, the authors suggested, few new T cells are recruited.

The CDR3 covers 13 residues. CDR1 and CDR2 (germline): DFQATT, SNEGSKA (reference sequence). V lost 6 bases and J 1 base, leaving 11 bases between the germline ends. The sequence came from a man between 50 and 69 years old who received an inactivated influenza vaccine. V is TRBV20-1 and J is TRBJ2-3; TRBD1 might be the D (7 bases). The sample in question was PBMCs from blood, obtained less than 30 months after vaccination. The CDR3: CSAGGGGTDTQYF. CDR3 nucleotides: TGCAGTGCAGGGGGCGGGGGCACAGATACGCAGTATTTT.